This entry lists 12 T cell receptor beta chains sequenced from one sample in a study of blood T cells in healthy people across ages. A second PCR of about 6 to 11 cycles used a sample-barcoded 5' primer and a J-beta primer mix. MiXCR, applied by TCRdb to the 5' RACE reads, yields one record per CDR3 protein. The sample records about 830,000 distinct CDR3 sequences, 58% being singletons. Material for sequencing was blood. Source of these receptors: a man aged 30 to 39 in good health.

This clonotype was seen only once. V is TRBV7-8 and J is TRBJ2-4; D remains unclear. The CDR3 runs to 12 residues. Trimming removed 2 bases from V and 8 bases from J, with 7 bases in between. Germline lookup yields CDR1 SGHVS and CDR2 FQNEAQ. DNA for the CDR3: TGTGCCAGCAGCTTATACGAGGACATTCAGTACTTC. Translation gives CASSLYEDIQYF.

This clonotype was seen a handful of times. The chain employs TRBV20-1 and TRBJ2-1; D is perhaps TRBD1 (6 bases). Between the trimmed V and J ends, which lost 4 bases and 5 bases, there was a span of 15 bases. In germline, CDR1 is DFQATT, CDR2 SNEGSKA (reference sequence). The CDR3 consists of 14 residues. The CDR3: CSATWGTRNNEQFF. The CDR3 region has the DNA TGCAGTGCTACGTGGGGGACAAGGAACAATGAGCAGTTCTTC.

The chain carries TRBV4-2 and TRBJ2-5; unclear D gene. Germline V lookup: CDR1 LGHNA, CDR2 YNFKEQ. The CDR3 has 19 amino acids. V gave up 1 base and J gave up 5 bases, with 26 bases separating them. The CDR3 loop reads CASSQVLGKGPSYRETQYF. The DNA for the CDR3 is TGTGCCAGCAGCCAAGTTTTGGGGAAAGGGCCTTCTTATCGGGAGACCCAGTACTTC.

The rearrangement uses TRBV2 and TRBJ2-1, with 7 bases fitting TRBD2. V trimming: 11 bases; J trimming: 2 bases; junction bases outside the gene matches: 12. This CDR3 has 15 residues. Germline V CDR1 and CDR2: SNHLY, FYNNEI. The CDR3 loop reads CAQKEWGTTYNEQFF. DNA of the CDR3: TGTGCCCAAAAGGAGTGGGGGACTACCTACAATGAGCAGTTCTTC.

The V and J genes are TRBV2 and TRBJ1-4, with D unresolved. V was trimmed by 6 bases and J by 5 bases, leaving 10 bases between them. The CDR3 is made up of 13 amino acids. Germline CDR1 and CDR2: SNHLY and FYNNEI. CDR3 sequence (DNA): TGTGCCAGCAGAGCACGGGTGAATGAAAAACTGTTTTTT. This translates into CASRARVNEKLFF.

This chain uses TRBV5-1 with TRBJ2-1, with D possibly being TRBD1 or TRBD2 (5 bases each). The CDR3 contains 15 residues. Germline V gene lookup returns CDR1 SGHRS and CDR2 YFSETQ. Trimming removed 1 base at V and 3 bases at J, with 11 bases between. CDR3 DNA: TGCGCCAGCAGCTTGTTTGTGGGGGACTACAATGAGCAGTTCTTC. It translates to CASSLFVGDYNEQFF.

The chain carries TRBV7-8 and TRBJ2-7, with 15 bases identical to TRBD2. The CDR3 is 17 residues long. The ends lost 5 bases at V and 4 bases at J; junction bases unmatched: 9. Germline CDR1 is SGHVS and CDR2 is FQNEAQ. The CDR3: CASSRSTGTSGRYEQYF. The CDR3 DNA reads TGTGCCAGCAGCCGTTCTACCGGGACTAGCGGGAGGTACGAGCAGTACTTC.

A single count supports this clonotype. At one end the junction does not follow the germline gene, possibly because of a read error. The V call is TRBV20-1, the J call TRBJ1-2; TRBD1 is a possible D gene (6 bases). The CDR3 has 18 amino acids. Germline values: CDR1 DFQATT, CDR2 SNEGSKA (reference sequence). Written as DNA, the CDR3 is TGCGGTGCTAGAGGCATGAGGAGTGAGGACAGTACGAACTATGGCTACACCTTC. Translating it yields CGARGMRSEDSTNYGYTF.

The chain couples TRBV29-1 to TRBJ2-6; no clear D. Per the germline V gene, CDR1 is SQVTM and CDR2 is ANQGSEA. Trimming stripped 3 bases from V and 2 bases from J, with 5 bases between. This CDR3 comprises 13 residues. DNA for the CDR3: TGCAGCGTTGAGCTGACTGGGGCCAACGTCCTGACTTTC. It yields the protein CSVELTGANVLTF.

This clonotype showed up just once. The J gene is TRBJ2-5, the V gene TRBV7-8; 13 bases are shared with TRBD2. The CDR3 sequence is 17 residues long. V lost 8 bases and J lost 3; bases outside the gene matches: 12. The germline CDR1 and CDR2 sequences are SGHVS and FQNEAQ. CDR3 protein: CASHRLAGGRIEETQYF. The CDR3, as DNA: TGTGCCAGCCACCGACTAGCGGGGGGAAGAATCGAAGAGACCCAGTACTTC.

At least ten counts were recorded for this clonotype. The CDR3 here is CASSPGGGSSYNEQFF. The CDR3 nucleotides are TGTGCCAGCAGCCCAGGAGGGGGTAGCTCCTACAATGAGCAGTTCTTC. The rearrangement links TRBV18 to TRBJ2-1; D could derive from TRBD1 or TRBD2 (6 bases each). The germline V gene encodes CDR1 KGHSH and CDR2 LQKENI. V lost 8 bases to trimming and J lost 0 bases, with 17 bases between them. The CDR3 contains 16 residues. Full variable domain (missing parts from reference TRBV18 and TRBJ2-1): NAGVMQNPRHLVRRRGQEARLRCSPMKGHSHVYWYRQLPEEGLKFMVYLQKENIIDESGMPKERFSAEFPKEGPSILRIQQVVRGDSAAYFCASSPGGGSSYNEQFFGPGTRLTVL.

The chain recombines TRBV20-1 with TRBJ1-2, with no clear D. The CDR3 is made up of 9 amino acids. CDR1 DFQATT and CDR2 SNEGSKA come from the germline V gene (reference sequence). V lost 3 bases and J 7 bases, leaving 3 bases between the germline ends. This CDR3 reads CSASPGYTF. The CDR3 nucleotides read TGCAGTGCTAGTCCTGGCTACACCTTC.